Listed below are T cell receptor beta chains from one sample, sequenced in a study of T-cell reconstitution after alpha-beta-depleted transplantation in children. TCRdb re-derived calls from the PCR reads in MiXCR, one entry per CDR3 protein. Seen here are approximately 130,000 distinct CDR3 sequences, about 9.5% observed once, and the top ten hold more than 20%. Sequences were derived from PBMCs, mostly from graft donor cells, sampled 180 days after TCRalphabeta/CD19-depleted stem cell transplant. The receptors originated from a girl less than two years old who had a stem cell transplant for combined immunodeficiency, so the T cells may come from the graft donor. Both conserved end residues are part of each CDR3. Each record gives: CDR3 length, clone size, J gene, D gene, V gene, CDR3 DNA, CDR3 protein. A D gene is named only where the DNA matches it firmly. The size field is filled for only some rows; it gives once, few, many or a size class.

len: 20
abundance: few
j_gene: TRBJ2-1
d_gene: TRBD2
v_gene: TRBV9
CDR3nt: TGTGCCAGCAGCTTCACACAGGGACTAGCGGGGGCCCTCTCCTACAATGAGCAGTTCTTC
CDR3aa: CASSFTQGLAGALSYNEQFF

len: 14
abundance: few
j_gene: TRBJ2-7
d_gene: TRBD2
v_gene: TRBV6-2/TRBV6-3
CDR3nt: TGTGCCAGCAGTTTTAGCGGGAGCCCCTACGAGCAGTACTTC
CDR3aa: CASSFSGSPYEQYF

len: 15
abundance: .
j_gene: TRBJ2-3
d_gene: TRBD2
v_gene: TRBV29-1
CDR3nt: TGCAGCGTTGACGGCGGGACTACTAGCACAGATACGCAGTATTTT
CDR3aa: CSVDGGTTSTDTQYF

len: 15
abundance: few
j_gene: TRBJ2-1
d_gene: .
v_gene: TRBV10-3
CDR3nt: TGTGCCATCAGTACGGGAACAGGAATCTACAATGAGCAGTTCTTC
CDR3aa: CAISTGTGIYNEQFF

len: 14
abundance: few
j_gene: TRBJ1-1
d_gene: TRBD1
v_gene: TRBV14
CDR3nt: TGTGCCAGCAGCCAAATCAGGGGGCTTACTGAAGCTTTCTTT
CDR3aa: CASSQIRGLTEAFF

len: 14
abundance: .
j_gene: TRBJ1-2
d_gene: .
v_gene: TRBV29-1
CDR3nt: TGCAGCGTTGTTTTCGACAGGACTAACTATGGCTACACCTTC
CDR3aa: CSVVFDRTNYGYTF

len: 16
abundance: .
j_gene: TRBJ2-1
d_gene: .
v_gene: TRBV7-6
CDR3nt: TGTGCCAGCAGCTTAGGAACCCCGCGGCTTTACAATGAGCAGTTCTTC
CDR3aa: CASSLGTPRLYNEQFF

len: 13
abundance: few
j_gene: TRBJ2-7
d_gene: .
v_gene: TRBV12-5
CDR3nt: TGTGCTAGTGGTTTGGAGGGGGCCTACGAGCAGTACTTC
CDR3aa: CASGLEGAYEQYF

len: 11
abundance: .
j_gene: TRBJ1-2
d_gene: .
v_gene: TRBV5-1
CDR3nt: TGCGCCAGCAGACTGGGCGATGGCTACACCTTC
CDR3aa: CASRLGDGYTF

len: 14
abundance: few
j_gene: TRBJ2-1
d_gene: TRBD1
v_gene: TRBV4-3
CDR3nt: TGCGCCAGCAGCCGGGACAGGGCATACAATGAGCAGTTCTTC
CDR3aa: CASSRDRAYNEQFF

len: 15
abundance: .
j_gene: TRBJ2-7
d_gene: .
v_gene: TRBV4-3
CDR3nt: TGCGCCAGCAGCTTAGGGAGGGGGGCAACCTACGAGCAGTACTTC
CDR3aa: CASSLGRGATYEQYF

len: 13
abundance: few
j_gene: TRBJ2-1
d_gene: .
v_gene: TRBV4-3
CDR3nt: TGCGCCAGCAGCCAAGATAAGGGAACTGAGCAGTTCTTC
CDR3aa: CASSQDKGTEQFF

len: 16
abundance: few
j_gene: TRBJ1-1
d_gene: .
v_gene: TRBV5-6
CDR3nt: TGTGCCAGCAGCTTGGTGGGTTGGGGAGTGAACACTGAAGCTTTCTTT
CDR3aa: CASSLVGWGVNTEAFF

len: 13
abundance: few
j_gene: TRBJ1-6
d_gene: .
v_gene: TRBV5-1
CDR3nt: TGCGCCAGCAAAGGAAGTGATAATTCACCCCTCCACTTT
CDR3aa: CASKGSDNSPLHF

len: 13
abundance: few
j_gene: TRBJ1-2
d_gene: .
v_gene: TRBV6-1
CDR3nt: TGTGCCAGCACTAACCGCCCGACGGGTGGCTACACCTTC
CDR3aa: CASTNRPTGGYTF

len: 14
abundance: few
j_gene: TRBJ2-1
d_gene: .
v_gene: TRBV11-2
CDR3nt: TGTGCCAGCAGCCCCGGGACCTTCGGTAATGAGCAGTTCTTC
CDR3aa: CASSPGTFGNEQFF

len: 14
abundance: many
j_gene: TRBJ1-1
d_gene: .
v_gene: TRBV27
CDR3nt: TGTGCCAGCAGGCCCGGGACGGACGGTTCTGAAGCTTTCTTT
CDR3aa: CASRPGTDGSEAFF

len: 15
abundance: .
j_gene: TRBJ2-5
d_gene: .
v_gene: TRBV19
CDR3nt: TGTGCCAGTAGTAGGGGACTTTTGCCTGGGGAGACCCAGTACTTC
CDR3aa: CASSRGLLPGETQYF

len: 13
abundance: few
j_gene: TRBJ2-3
d_gene: .
v_gene: TRBV11-2
CDR3nt: TGTGCCAGCAGCTTAGAATTGACAGATACGCAGTATTTT
CDR3aa: CASSLELTDTQYF

len: 16
abundance: few
j_gene: TRBJ2-1
d_gene: .
v_gene: TRBV7-2
CDR3nt: TGTGCCAGCAGCTTAGACGACCAAAGCTCCTACAATGAGCAGTTCTTC
CDR3aa: CASSLDDQSSYNEQFF

len: 15
abundance: .
j_gene: TRBJ2-3
d_gene: TRBD2
v_gene: TRBV28
CDR3nt: TGTGCCAGCAGTTCTCCGACTAGCGGGGTAATTAGGCAGTATTTT
CDR3aa: CASSSPTSGVIRQYF

len: 15
abundance: .
j_gene: TRBJ2-2
d_gene: TRBD1
v_gene: TRBV24-1
CDR3nt: TGTGCCACCAGTGAAAGGACAGGGAGCACCGGGGAGCTGTTTTTT
CDR3aa: CATSERTGSTGELFF

len: 14
abundance: .
j_gene: TRBJ2-3
d_gene: TRBD1
v_gene: TRBV6-1
CDR3nt: TGTGCCAGCGGACAGGGGGTTTACACAGATACGCAGTATTTT
CDR3aa: CASGQGVYTDTQYF

len: 15
abundance: .
j_gene: TRBJ2-7
d_gene: TRBD1
v_gene: TRBV20-1
CDR3nt: TGCAGTGCTAGAGTAACGACAGGGGGCCGCTACGAGCAGTACTTC
CDR3aa: CSARVTTGGRYEQYF

len: 14
abundance: few
j_gene: TRBJ2-7
d_gene: TRBD2
v_gene: TRBV4-3
CDR3nt: TGCGCCAGCAGCCTAACTAGCGTCTCCTACGAGCAGTACTTC
CDR3aa: CASSLTSVSYEQYF

len: 14
abundance: few
j_gene: TRBJ2-3
d_gene: TRBD1
v_gene: TRBV7-8
CDR3nt: TGTGCCAGCAGCCGGGACAGGGGCCCTTATACGCAGTATTTT
CDR3aa: CASSRDRGPYTQYF

len: 14
abundance: few
j_gene: TRBJ1-2
d_gene: TRBD1
v_gene: TRBV27
CDR3nt: TGTGCCAGCAGTCACTTGACAGGGAACTATGGCTACACCTTC
CDR3aa: CASSHLTGNYGYTF

len: 14
abundance: few
j_gene: TRBJ2-3
d_gene: TRBD1
v_gene: TRBV6-1
CDR3nt: TGTGCCAGCAGTACGGGACAGGGGACAGATACGCAGTATTTT
CDR3aa: CASSTGQGTDTQYF

len: 15
abundance: few
j_gene: TRBJ2-1
d_gene: .
v_gene: TRBV20-1
CDR3nt: TGCAGTGCTAGAGATCTGGTATTAGGGGGAAGGGAGCAGTTCTTC
CDR3aa: CSARDLVLGGREQFF

len: 15
abundance: few
j_gene: TRBJ2-5
d_gene: TRBD1
v_gene: TRBV25-1
CDR3nt: TGTGCCAGCAGTGCCTGGGACAGGCAACAAGAGACCCAGTACTTC
CDR3aa: CASSAWDRQQETQYF

len: 13
abundance: .
j_gene: TRBJ2-7
d_gene: .
v_gene: TRBV12-3/TRBV12-4
CDR3nt: TGTGCCAGCAGTCCTCGACCGTCCTACGAGCAGTACTTC
CDR3aa: CASSPRPSYEQYF

len: 14
abundance: many
j_gene: TRBJ2-5
d_gene: TRBD1
v_gene: TRBV27
CDR3nt: TGTGCCAGCAGTCTAGGGACAGGGGGTGAGACCCAGTACTTC
CDR3aa: CASSLGTGGETQYF

len: 13
abundance: few
j_gene: TRBJ1-3
d_gene: .
v_gene: TRBV29-1
CDR3nt: TGCAGCGTTTCTGCCACCTCTGGAAACACCATATATTTT
CDR3aa: CSVSATSGNTIYF

len: 13
abundance: .
j_gene: TRBJ2-1
d_gene: .
v_gene: TRBV20-1
CDR3nt: TGCAGTGCTAGGGTGGACACCTACAATGAGCAGTTCTTC
CDR3aa: CSARVDTYNEQFF

len: 13
abundance: many
j_gene: TRBJ2-3
d_gene: .
v_gene: TRBV28
CDR3nt: TGTGCCAGCCGGCTTATGGGGACAGATACGCAGTATTTT
CDR3aa: CASRLMGTDTQYF

len: 14
abundance: few
j_gene: TRBJ2-7
d_gene: TRBD2
v_gene: TRBV29-1
CDR3nt: TGCAGCGCGCTAAGCGGGAGGTCTTCCTACGAGCAGTACTTC
CDR3aa: CSALSGRSSYEQYF

len: 14
abundance: many
j_gene: TRBJ2-5
d_gene: TRBD2
v_gene: TRBV29-1
CDR3nt: TGCAGCGTTGGGCTAGCGGGGGGTCGTGAGACCCAGTACTTC
CDR3aa: CSVGLAGGRETQYF

len: 14
abundance: .
j_gene: TRBJ1-2
d_gene: .
v_gene: TRBV5-1
CDR3nt: TGCGCCAGCAGCAGGTCGGGAGCCGACTATGGCTACACCTTC
CDR3aa: CASSRSGADYGYTF

len: 16
abundance: many
j_gene: TRBJ2-2
d_gene: TRBD1
v_gene: TRBV5-1
CDR3nt: TGCGCCAGCAGCTTGAGGACAGGGCAGAACACCGGGGAGCTGTTTTTT
CDR3aa: CASSLRTGQNTGELFF

len: 16
abundance: few
j_gene: TRBJ2-3
d_gene: .
v_gene: TRBV24-1
CDR3nt: TGTGCCACCAGTGATTCGCCCGGGCAGAGCGCAGATACGCAGTATTTT
CDR3aa: CATSDSPGQSADTQYF

len: 13
abundance: few
j_gene: TRBJ2-1
d_gene: .
v_gene: TRBV13
CDR3nt: TGTGCCAGCAGCGTCCCCCTGTTGGATGAGCAGTTCTTC
CDR3aa: CASSVPLLDEQFF